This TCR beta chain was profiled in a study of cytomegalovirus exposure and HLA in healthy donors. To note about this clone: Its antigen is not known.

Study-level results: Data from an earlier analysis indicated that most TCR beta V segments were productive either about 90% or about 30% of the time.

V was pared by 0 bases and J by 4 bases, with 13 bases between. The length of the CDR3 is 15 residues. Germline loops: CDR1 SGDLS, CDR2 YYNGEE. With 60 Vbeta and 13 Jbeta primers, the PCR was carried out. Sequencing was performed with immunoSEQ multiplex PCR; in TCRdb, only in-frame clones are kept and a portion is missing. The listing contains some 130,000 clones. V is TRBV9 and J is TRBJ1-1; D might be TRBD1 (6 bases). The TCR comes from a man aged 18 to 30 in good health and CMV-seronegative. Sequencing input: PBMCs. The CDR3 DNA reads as TGTGCCAGCAGCGTAGGCGCAGGGGTGAGCACTGAAGCTTTCTTT. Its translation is CASSVGAGVSTEAFF.